This TCR beta chain was captured by sequencing in a study of control samples from healthy donors and cancer patients. Per the germline V gene, CDR1 is SNHLY and CDR2 is FYNNEI. The length of the CDR3 is 15 residues. V lost 4 bases, J lost 4 bases, and 17 bases lay in between. Sequencing used immunoSEQ multiplex PCR; TCRdb keeps in-frame clones, though not all of them. The table shows more than 150,000 clones, with 85% to 95% occurring only once. The receptor comes from a man younger than 30 in good health. Sequencing was carried out using blood. The chain couples TRBV2 to TRBJ2-7; tentatively, D is TRBD1 or TRBD2 (5 bases each). The CDR3 nucleotides are TGTGCCAGCAGTGTGAAGAGGGGTAGCCCATACGAGCAGTACTTC. It codes for CASSVKRGSPYEQYF.